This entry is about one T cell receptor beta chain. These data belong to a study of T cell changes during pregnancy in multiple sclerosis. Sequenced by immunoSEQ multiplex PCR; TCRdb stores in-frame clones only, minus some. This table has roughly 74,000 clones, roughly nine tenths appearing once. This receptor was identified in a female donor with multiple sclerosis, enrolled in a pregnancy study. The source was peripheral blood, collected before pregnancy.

This CDR3 is CASSLTRGNIAKNIQYF. CDR3 DNA sequence: TGTGCCAGTAGCCTCACCAGGGGGAATATAGCCAAAAACATTCAGTACTTC. The V call is TRBV19, the J call TRBJ2-4, with TRBD1 matching over 7 bases. The CDR3 sequence is 17 residues long. CDR1 is LNHDA and CDR2 is SQIVND in the germline V gene (reference sequence). V was pared by 6 bases and J by 0 bases, with 11 bases of the junction left unmatched.